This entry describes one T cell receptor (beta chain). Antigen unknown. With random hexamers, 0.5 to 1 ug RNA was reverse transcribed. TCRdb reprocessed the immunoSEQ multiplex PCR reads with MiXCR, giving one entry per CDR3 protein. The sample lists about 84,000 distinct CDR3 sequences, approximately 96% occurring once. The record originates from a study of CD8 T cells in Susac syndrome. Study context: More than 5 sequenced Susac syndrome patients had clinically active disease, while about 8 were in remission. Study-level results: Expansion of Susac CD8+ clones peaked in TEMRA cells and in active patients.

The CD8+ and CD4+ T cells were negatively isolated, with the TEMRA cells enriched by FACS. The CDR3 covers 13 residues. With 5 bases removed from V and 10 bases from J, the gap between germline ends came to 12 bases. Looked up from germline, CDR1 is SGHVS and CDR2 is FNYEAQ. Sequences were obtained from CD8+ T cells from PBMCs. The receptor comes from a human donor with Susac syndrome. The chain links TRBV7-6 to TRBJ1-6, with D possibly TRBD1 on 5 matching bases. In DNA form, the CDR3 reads TGTGCCAGCAGCCGATCCCGGGGGTCACCCCTCCACTTT. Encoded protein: CASSRSRGSPLHF. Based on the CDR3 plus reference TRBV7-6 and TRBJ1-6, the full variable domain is GAGVSQSPRYKVTKRGQDVALRCDPISGHVSLYWYRQALGQGPEFLTYFNYEAQQDKSGLPNDRFSAERPEGSISTLTIQRTEQRDSAMYRCASSRSRGSPLHFGNGTRLTVT.